The 17 T cell receptor beta chains given below trace back to one sample, sequenced in a study of cytomegalovirus exposure and HLA in healthy donors. PCR primers comprised 60 Vbeta and 13 Jbeta primers. TCRdb's copy holds only in-frame clones and misses some; the assay was immunoSEQ multiplex PCR. The sample consists of hundreds of thousands of clones, around 83% of them appearing once. The sequencing sample was made of PBMCs. Receptors were obtained from a girl between 5 and 17 years old in good health and CMV-seronegative.

The rearrangement joins TRBV11-2 to TRBJ1-1; 9 bases align to TRBD1. The J segment lost 0 bases and the V segment lost 1 base, leaving 0 bases of the junction unmatched. Germline CDR1 is SGHAT and CDR2 is FQNNGV. This CDR3 has 15 amino acids. The CDR3 region is CASSLGDRVNTEAFF. DNA for the CDR3: TGTGCCAGCAGCTTAGGGGACAGGGTGAACACTGAAGCTTTCTTT.

This rearrangement joins TRBV30 to TRBJ2-5; D is uncertain. The germline V gene encodes CDR1 GTSNPN and CDR2 SVGIG (reference sequence). This CDR3 contains 11 residues. V was pared by 0 bases and J by 5 bases, with 4 bases between. CDR3 DNA sequence: TGTGCCTGGAGTGTACTGGAGACCCAGTACTTC. Its protein product is CAWSVLETQYF.

The rearrangement joins TRBV4-3 to TRBJ1-4; D is undetermined. The V gene lost 0 bases and the J gene lost 0 bases, with 11 bases spanning the gap. Looked up from germline, CDR1 is LGHNA and CDR2 is YSLEER. The CDR3 is made up of 17 amino acids. In DNA form, the CDR3 reads TGCGCCAGCAGCCAAGACCACGTCGCGACAACTAATGAAAAACTGTTTTTT. Amino acid sequence: CASSQDHVATTNEKLFF.

V gene TRBV12-5 combines with J gene TRBJ2-7, with a weak D call TRBD2 (6 bases). The CDR3 covers 14 residues. With 7 bases removed from V and 3 bases from J, the gap between germline ends came to 16 bases. The V gene's germline CDR1 is LGHNT and CDR2 FRNRAP. The CDR3: CASALSAGIYEQYF. The DNA of the CDR3 is TGTGCTAGTGCCTTAAGTGCGGGAATCTACGAGCAGTACTTC.

This chain joins TRBV2 and TRBJ1-2, with no clear D. The CDR3 is 11 amino acids. Germline loops: CDR1 SNHLY, CDR2 FYNNEI. The V end lost 11 bases, the J end lost 4 bases, and 11 bases lay between the germline ends. The CDR3 DNA reads as TGTGCCTCCGCGGCGGGCTATGGCTACACCTTC. Amino acid sequence: CASAAGYGYTF.

The chain couples TRBV7-2 to TRBJ2-2; no clear D. Germline loops: CDR1 SGHTA, CDR2 FQGNSA. The germline V and J ends were trimmed by 6 bases and 3 bases, with 5 bases remaining between them. This CDR3 contains 12 residues. The CDR3 spells CASSRYTGELFF. CDR3 bases: TGTGCCAGCAGTCGGTACACCGGGGAGCTGTTTTTT.

The chain combines TRBV9 with TRBJ2-3; 8 bases are shared with TRBD2. The junction had 9 bases not matched to a gene; V was cut back by 0 bases and J by 3 bases. Germline CDR1 and CDR2: SGDLS and YYNGEE. The CDR3 is 17 amino acids. The CDR3 DNA reads TGTGCCAGCAGCGTAGACGGGCGGGGCGGGGGGACAGATACGCAGTATTTT. Translation: CASSVDGRGGGTDTQYF.

The V call is TRBV30, the J call TRBJ2-7, with D maybe TRBD1 (7 bases). This CDR3 is built from 13 residues. Germline V gives CDR1 GTSNPN, CDR2 SVGIG (reference sequence). The V gene lost 3 bases and the J gene lost 1 base, with 10 bases spanning the gap. CDR3 amino acids: CAWSRGESYEQYF. CDR3 coding DNA: TGTGCCTGGAGCAGGGGGGAGTCCTACGAGCAGTACTTC.

The chain couples TRBV9 to TRBJ1-6, with D tentatively TRBD1 (6 bases). V was pared by 2 bases and J by 6 bases, with 15 bases between. In germline, CDR1 is SGDLS, CDR2 YYNGEE. The CDR3 sequence is 16 residues long. The CDR3 loop reads CASSVRGTGVNSPLHF. CDR3 nucleotides: TGTGCCAGCAGCGTCAGGGGTACAGGAGTTAATTCACCCCTCCACTTT.

The chain couples TRBV28 to TRBJ1-5, with TRBD1 matching over 8 bases. Trimming took 5 bases from V and 0 from J; bases not matched to a gene: 12. The CDR3 sequence is 18 residues long. CDR1 MDHEN and CDR2 SYDVKM come from the germline V gene. CDR3 protein: CASSPFHGTGGSNQPQHF. DNA of the CDR3: TGTGCCAGCAGTCCCTTTCATGGGACAGGAGGTAGCAATCAGCCCCAGCATTTT. Looking up the rest from reference TRBV28 and TRBJ1-5 gives the full variable domain: DVKVTQSSRYLVKRTGEKVFLECVQDMDHENMFWYRQDPGLGLRLIYFSYDVKMKEKGDIPEGYSVSREKKERFSLILESASTNQTSMYLCASSPFHGTGGSNQPQHFGDGTRLSIL.

The V and J genes are TRBV7-6 and TRBJ2-7; D gene uncertain. Trimming left V 0 bases short and J 4 bases short, with 7 bases between. Germline CDR1 SGHVS, CDR2 FNYEAQ. CDR3 length equals 13 residues. The CDR3 spells CASSLARGYEQYF. Written as DNA, the CDR3 is TGTGCCAGCAGCTTAGCGCGTGGTTACGAGCAGTACTTC.

This clone was counted a few times. This sequence joins TRBV6-1 and TRBJ1-1; weak D call: TRBD1 (6 bases). This CDR3 comprises 14 residues. Germline V gene lookup returns CDR1 MNHNS and CDR2 SASEGT. Trimming pared 2 bases from V and 1 base from J, leaving 8 bases between. The CDR3 sequence: CASSEWTENTEAFF. CDR3 DNA sequence: TGTGCCAGCAGTGAATGGACAGAGAACACTGAAGCTTTCTTT.

This chain joins TRBV7-9 and TRBJ1-2, with a weak D call TRBD1 (6 bases). Trimming stripped 5 bases from V and 6 bases from J, with 22 bases between. This CDR3 has 16 amino acids. Germline V lookup: CDR1 SEHNR, CDR2 FQNEAQ (reference sequence). The CDR3: CASSDTGGQGRNGYTF. The CDR3 DNA sequence: TGTGCCAGCAGCGACACCGGGGGGCAGGGGAGGAATGGCTACACCTTC.

This chain links TRBV5-1 with TRBJ1-6, with 9 bases aligning to TRBD1. CDR1 and CDR2 from the germline V gene are SGHRS and YFSETQ. The CDR3 is 16 residues long. The J segment lost 7 bases and the V segment lost 5 bases, leaving 10 bases of the junction unmatched. The CDR3 here is CASSFQTGGENSPLHF. CDR3 nucleotides: TGCGCCAGCAGTTTCCAAACAGGGGGCGAAAATTCACCCCTCCACTTT. Full variable domain (missing parts from reference TRBV5-1 and TRBJ1-6): KAGVTQTPRYLIKTRGQQVTLSCSPISGHRSVSWYQQTPGQGLQFLFEYFSETQRNKGNFPGRFSGRQFSNSRSEMNVSTLELGDSALYLCASSFQTGGENSPLHFGNGTRLTVT.

The DNA of the CDR3 is TGTGCCAGCAGCTTAGAGACGTCCAGGGGACCCTATGGCTACACCTTC. Translated: CASSLETSRGPYGYTF. J is TRBJ1-2 and V is TRBV7-3, with D possibly being TRBD1 (6 bases). Germline lookup yields CDR1 SGHTA and CDR2 FQGTGA. The V end lost 2 bases, the J end lost 4 bases, and 17 bases lay between the germline ends. This CDR3 spans 16 amino acids. The variable domain in full, completed from reference TRBV7-3 and TRBJ1-2, reads GAGVSQTPSNKVTEKGKYVELRCDPISGHTALYWYRQSLGQGPEFLIYFQGTGAADDSGLPNDRFFAVRPEGSVSTLKIQRTERGDSAVYLCASSLETSRGPYGYTFGSGTRLTVV.

The chain couples TRBV7-6 to TRBJ2-2; TRBD2 matches at 10 bases. CDR1 SGHVS and CDR2 FNYEAQ come from the germline V gene. The CDR3 runs 19 residues. V trimming: 1 base; J trimming: 5 bases; junction bases outside the gene matches: 13. The CDR3 region is CASSLEALLAGEWTGELFF. CDR3 DNA: TGTGCCAGCAGCTTAGAGGCATTGCTAGCGGGAGAATGGACCGGGGAGCTGTTTTTT. The variable domain in full, completed from reference TRBV7-6 and TRBJ2-2, reads GAGVSQSPRYKVTKRGQDVALRCDPISGHVSLYWYRQALGQGPEFLTYFNYEAQQDKSGLPNDRFSAERPEGSISTLTIQRTEQRDSAMYRCASSLEALLAGEWTGELFFGEGSRLTVL.

This clone was found a few times. The V call is TRBV28, the J call TRBJ1-5; D ambiguous. Trimming pared 5 bases from V and 3 bases from J, leaving 5 bases between. The germline CDR1 and CDR2 sequences are MDHEN and SYDVKM. The CDR3 length is 12 residues. The CDR3 region has the DNA TGTGCCAGCAGTCCCAACAATCAGCCCCAGCATTTT. Protein sequence: CASSPNNQPQHF.